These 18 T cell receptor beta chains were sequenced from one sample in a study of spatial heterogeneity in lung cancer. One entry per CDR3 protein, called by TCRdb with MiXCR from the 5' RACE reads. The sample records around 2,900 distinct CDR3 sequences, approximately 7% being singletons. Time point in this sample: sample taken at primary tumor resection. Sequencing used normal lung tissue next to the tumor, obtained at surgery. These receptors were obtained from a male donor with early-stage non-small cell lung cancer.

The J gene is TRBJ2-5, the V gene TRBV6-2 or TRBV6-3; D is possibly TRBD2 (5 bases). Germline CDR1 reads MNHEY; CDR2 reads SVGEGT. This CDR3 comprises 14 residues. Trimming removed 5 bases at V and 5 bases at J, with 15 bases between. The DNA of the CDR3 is TGTGCCAGCAGTCAAGGACTCCCCGTGGAGACCCAGTACTTC. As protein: CASSQGLPVETQYF.

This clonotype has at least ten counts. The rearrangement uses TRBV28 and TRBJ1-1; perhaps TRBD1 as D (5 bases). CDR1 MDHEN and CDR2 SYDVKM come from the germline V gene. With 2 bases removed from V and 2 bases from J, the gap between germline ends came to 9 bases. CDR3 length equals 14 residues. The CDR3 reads CASSLERTNTEAFF. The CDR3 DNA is TGTGCCAGCAGTTTAGAACGGACAAACACTGAAGCTTTCTTT.

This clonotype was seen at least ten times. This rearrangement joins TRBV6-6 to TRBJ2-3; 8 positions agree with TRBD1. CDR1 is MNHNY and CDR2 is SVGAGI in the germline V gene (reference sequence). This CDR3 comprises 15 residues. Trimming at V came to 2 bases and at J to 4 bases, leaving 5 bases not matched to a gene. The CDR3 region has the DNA TGTGCCAGCAGTTACCCCGGACAGGGTTCAGATACGCAGTATTTT. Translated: CASSYPGQGSDTQYF.

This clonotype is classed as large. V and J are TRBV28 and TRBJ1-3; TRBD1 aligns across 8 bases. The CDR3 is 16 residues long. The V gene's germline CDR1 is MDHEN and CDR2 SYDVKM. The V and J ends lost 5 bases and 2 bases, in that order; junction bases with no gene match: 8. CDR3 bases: TGTGCCAGCAGTATTGGGACAGGAGCTACTGGAAACACCATATATTTT. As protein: CASSIGTGATGNTIYF.

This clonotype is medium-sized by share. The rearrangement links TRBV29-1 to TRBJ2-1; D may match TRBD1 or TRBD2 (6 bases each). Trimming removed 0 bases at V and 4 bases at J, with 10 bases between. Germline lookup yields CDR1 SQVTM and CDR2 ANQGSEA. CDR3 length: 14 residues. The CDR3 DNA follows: TGCAGCGTTGAAGAAGGGGGGATTTACAATGAGCAGTTCTTC. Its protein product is CSVEEGGIYNEQFF.

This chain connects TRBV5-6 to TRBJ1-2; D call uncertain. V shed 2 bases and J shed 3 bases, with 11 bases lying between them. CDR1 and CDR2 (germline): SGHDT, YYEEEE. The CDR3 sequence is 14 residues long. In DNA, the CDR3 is TGTGCCAGCAGCTTTAAGGGCCCTTACTATGGCTACACCTTC. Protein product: CASSFKGPYYGYTF.

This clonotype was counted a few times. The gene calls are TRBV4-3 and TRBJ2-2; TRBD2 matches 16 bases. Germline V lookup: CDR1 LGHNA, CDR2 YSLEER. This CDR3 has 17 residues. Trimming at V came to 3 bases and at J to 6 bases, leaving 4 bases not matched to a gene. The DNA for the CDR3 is TGCGCCAGCAGCCAGGGACTAGCGGGAGGGCCCGCCGGGGAGCTGTTTTTT. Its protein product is CASSQGLAGGPAGELFF.

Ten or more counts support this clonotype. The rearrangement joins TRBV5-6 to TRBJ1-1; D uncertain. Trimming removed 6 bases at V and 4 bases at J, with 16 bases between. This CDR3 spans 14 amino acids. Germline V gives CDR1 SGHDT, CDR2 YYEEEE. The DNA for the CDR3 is TGTGCCAGCATTCCGGGCCCTGGGTTCACTGAAGCTTTCTTT. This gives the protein CASIPGPGFTEAFF.

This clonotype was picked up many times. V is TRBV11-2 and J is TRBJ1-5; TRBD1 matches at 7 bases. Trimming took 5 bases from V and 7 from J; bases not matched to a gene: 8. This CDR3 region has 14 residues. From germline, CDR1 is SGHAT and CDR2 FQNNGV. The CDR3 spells CASSTTGLDQPQHF. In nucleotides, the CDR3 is TGTGCCAGCAGCACGACAGGGTTGGACCAGCCCCAGCATTTT.

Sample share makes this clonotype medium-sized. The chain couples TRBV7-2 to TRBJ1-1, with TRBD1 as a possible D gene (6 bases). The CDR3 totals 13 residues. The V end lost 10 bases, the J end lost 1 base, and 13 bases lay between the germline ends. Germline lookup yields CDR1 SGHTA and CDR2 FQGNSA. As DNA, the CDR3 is TGTGCCACCCGGTGGACAGAGAACACTGAAGCTTTCTTT. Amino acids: CATRWTENTEAFF.

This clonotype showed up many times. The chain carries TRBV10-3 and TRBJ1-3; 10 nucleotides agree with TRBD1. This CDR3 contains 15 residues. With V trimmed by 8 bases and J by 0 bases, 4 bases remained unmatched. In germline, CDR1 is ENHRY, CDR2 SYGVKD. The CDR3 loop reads CAIRDRGTSGNTIYF. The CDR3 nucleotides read TGTGCCATCCGGGACAGGGGAACCTCTGGAAACACCATATATTTT.

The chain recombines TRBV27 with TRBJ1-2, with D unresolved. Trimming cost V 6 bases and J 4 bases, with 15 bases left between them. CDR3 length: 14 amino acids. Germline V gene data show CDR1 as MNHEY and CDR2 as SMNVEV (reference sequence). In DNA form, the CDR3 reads TGTGCCAGCAGCCGCGGAGGAGGTTTCTATGGCTACACCTTC. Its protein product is CASSRGGGFYGYTF.

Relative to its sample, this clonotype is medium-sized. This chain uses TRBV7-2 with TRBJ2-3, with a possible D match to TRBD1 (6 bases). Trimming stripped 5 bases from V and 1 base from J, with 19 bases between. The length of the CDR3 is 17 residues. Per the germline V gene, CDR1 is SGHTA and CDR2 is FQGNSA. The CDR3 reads CASSQGPSSGGTDTQYF. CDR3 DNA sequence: TGTGCCAGCAGCCAGGGGCCATCCTCAGGGGGCACAGATACGCAGTATTTT.

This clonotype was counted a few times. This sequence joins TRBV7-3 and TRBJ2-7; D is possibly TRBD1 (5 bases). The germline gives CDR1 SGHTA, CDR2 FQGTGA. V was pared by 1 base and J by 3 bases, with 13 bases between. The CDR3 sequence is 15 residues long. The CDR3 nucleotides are TGTGCCAGCAGCTTAAAGGTCGGACACTTCTACGAGCAGTACTTC. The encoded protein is CASSLKVGHFYEQYF.

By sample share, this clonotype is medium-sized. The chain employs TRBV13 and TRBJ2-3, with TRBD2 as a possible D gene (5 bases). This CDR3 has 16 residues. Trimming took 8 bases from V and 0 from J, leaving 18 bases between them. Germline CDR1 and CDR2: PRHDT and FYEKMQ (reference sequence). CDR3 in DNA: TGTGCCAGCGGAAATACTAGAACTTCTAGCACAGATACGCAGTATTTT. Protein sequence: CASGNTRTSSTDTQYF.

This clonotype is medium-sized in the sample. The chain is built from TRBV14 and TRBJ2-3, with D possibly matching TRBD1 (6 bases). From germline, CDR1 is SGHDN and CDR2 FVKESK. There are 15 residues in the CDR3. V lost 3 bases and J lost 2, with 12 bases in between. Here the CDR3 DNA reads TGTGCCAGCAGCCAGTACAGGGATTACACAGATACGCAGTATTTT. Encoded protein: CASSQYRDYTDTQYF.

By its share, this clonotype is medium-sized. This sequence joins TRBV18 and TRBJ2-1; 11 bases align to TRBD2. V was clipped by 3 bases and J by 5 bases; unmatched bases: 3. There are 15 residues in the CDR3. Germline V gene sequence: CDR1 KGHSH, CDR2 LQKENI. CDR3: CASSPSGRADNEQFF. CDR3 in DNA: TGTGCCAGCTCACCTAGCGGGAGGGCCGACAATGAGCAGTTCTTC.

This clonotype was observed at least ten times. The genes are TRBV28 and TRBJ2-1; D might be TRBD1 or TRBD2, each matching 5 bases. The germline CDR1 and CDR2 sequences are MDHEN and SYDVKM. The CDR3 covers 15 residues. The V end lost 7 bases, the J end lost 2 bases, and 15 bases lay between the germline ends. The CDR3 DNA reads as TGTGCCAGCAATGCACGGGGCGGCCCCTACAATGAGCAGTTCTTC. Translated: CASNARGGPYNEQFF.